The 16 T cell receptor beta chains below come from one sample, sequenced in a study of post-analysis software for immune sequencing data. cDNA libraries for TCR beta contained unique molecular identifiers. TCRdb passed the PCR reads through MiXCR, listing each CDR3 protein once. The sample shows 700,000 to 800,000 distinct CDR3 sequences, 25% to 30% of them seen only once. These receptors lack a known antigen. Study-level points and caveats: When patients were compared with controls, about five TRBV segments were more frequent, TRBV5-6, TRBV5-1 and TRBV20-1 among them.

Sequences were obtained from blood. The origin of the receptors is a girl between 5 and 17 years old with multiple sclerosis.

The genes are TRBV27 and TRBJ2-3; 8 nucleotides line up with TRBD1. This CDR3 comprises 14 residues. The V gene end was trimmed by 4 bases and the J gene end by 6 bases; junction bases not matched to a gene: 6. CDR1 is MNHEY and CDR2 is SMNVEV in the germline V gene (reference sequence). The CDR3 sequence: CASSSWTGTDTQYF. The DNA of the CDR3 is TGTGCCAGCAGTTCATGGACAGGGACCGATACGCAGTATTTT.

CDR3 coding DNA: TGCAGTGCTAGAGATCCAGGAGCCCTGATTTACAATGAGCAGTTCTTC. Translated: CSARDPGALIYNEQFF. This chain connects TRBV20-1 to TRBJ2-1, with D unresolved. Germline V gives CDR1 DFQATT, CDR2 SNEGSKA (reference sequence). The ends were cut back, 0 bases at V and 4 bases at J, with 16 bases in the middle. This CDR3 region has 16 residues.

This clonotype was seen only a few times. The chain couples TRBV7-8 to TRBJ2-1, with D possibly matching TRBD2 (5 bases). CDR3 length: 15 amino acids. The germline CDR1 and CDR2 sequences are SGHVS and FQNEAQ. V dropped 3 bases and J dropped 9 bases, with 18 bases sitting between them. The CDR3 region has the DNA TGTGCCAGCAGCTTGAGACGTACCAGTGGGAGTGAGCAGTTCTTC. Encoded protein: CASSLRRTSGSEQFF.

The chain couples TRBV4-3 to TRBJ2-3; 8 bases match TRBD2. The CDR3 runs to 21 residues. CDR1 LGHNA and CDR2 YSLEER come from the germline V gene. V dropped 0 bases and J dropped 5; count of bases not matched to a gene: 22. The CDR3 sequence is CASSQDFGRRVEREQRDTQYF. For the CDR3, the DNA is TGCGCCAGCAGCCAAGATTTCGGTCGTCGGGTCGAGCGGGAGCAGAGAGATACGCAGTATTTT.

The rearrangement links TRBV7-9 to TRBJ2-7; 7 bases map to TRBD1. The last part of the DNA fits TRBJ2-5 better; the J call may be wrong. This CDR3 has 13 amino acids. Germline V CDR1 and CDR2: SEHNR, FQNEAQ (reference sequence). The CDR3 coding sequence is TGTGCCAGCAGCGGACAGGATAGGGAGACCCAGTACTTC. Amino acids: CASSGQDRETQYF.

V and J are TRBV6-6 and TRBJ2-5; 7 nucleotides agree with TRBD1. The J call may be faulty, since TRBJ2-7 better matches the DNA end. This CDR3 comprises 13 residues. Germline CDR1 MNHNY, CDR2 SVGAGI (reference sequence). CDR3 region: CASSATGAGEQYF. DNA of the CDR3: TGTGCCAGCAGTGCCACAGGGGCCGGCGAGCAGTACTTC.

This chain connects TRBV21-1 to TRBJ2-4; the table gives TRBD1 as D, unverified against the DNA. TRBV21-1 is labeled a pseudogene. The CDR3 has 15 amino acids. This CDR3 is CASSTRRGAKNIQYF. The CDR3 DNA is TGTGCCAGCAGCACCAGGCGGGGGGCCAAAAACATTCAGTACTTC.

This clonotype was seen a few times. The rearrangement links TRBV9 to TRBJ2-1, with D possibly being TRBD1 (5 bases). Germline CDR1 is SGDLS and CDR2 is YYNGEE. This CDR3 spans 15 amino acids. The germline V and J ends were trimmed by 3 bases and 8 bases, with 18 bases remaining between them. This CDR3 is CASSARQTLGYEQFF. As DNA, the CDR3 is TGTGCCAGCAGCGCCCGACAGACACTGGGGTATGAGCAGTTCTTC.

The chain has TRBV6-1 and TRBJ2-5, with TRBD2 matching over 8 bases. The CDR3 consists of 16 residues. Germline CDR1 and CDR2: MNHNS and SASEGT. V dropped 5 bases and J dropped 2; count of bases not matched to a gene: 10. The CDR3: CASSPGGGPLQETQYF. The CDR3 DNA follows: TGTGCCAGCAGTCCCGGCGGGGGGCCCCTACAAGAGACCCAGTACTTC.

The chain combines TRBV20-1 with TRBJ2-7; D remains ambiguous. Germline assignment: CDR1 DFQATT and CDR2 SNEGSKA (reference sequence). V lost 1 base and J 2 bases, leaving 18 bases between the germline ends. The CDR3 has 16 amino acids. The CDR3 DNA reads as TGCAGTGCTAGAGGCGTTTGGCTTCTTACCACCTACGAGCAGTACTTC. Encoded protein: CSARGVWLLTTYEQYF.

The chain is built from TRBV27 and TRBJ2-1; D might be TRBD1 or TRBD2, each matching 5 bases. V dropped 4 bases and J dropped 6 bases, with 13 bases sitting between them. The length of the CDR3 is 14 residues. From germline, CDR1 is MNHEY and CDR2 SMNVEV (reference sequence). CDR3 nucleotide sequence: TGTGCCAGCAGTTCAAGAGGGGTCGGCAATGAGCAGTTCTTC. Protein product: CASSSRGVGNEQFF.

There are many counts of this clonotype. The chain has TRBV10-3 and TRBJ1-5, with TRBD1 matching 7 bases. J was trimmed by 4 bases and V by 8 bases; bases with no gene match: 8. CDR1 ENHRY and CDR2 SYGVKD come from the germline V gene. This CDR3 region has 14 residues. Here the CDR3 reads CAISRTGDNQPQHF. In nucleotides, the CDR3 is TGTGCCATCTCTCGGACAGGAGATAATCAGCCCCAGCATTTT.

The chain combines TRBV5-5 with TRBJ2-7; 8 positions match TRBD1. The CDR3 is 15 amino acids. V dropped 5 bases and J dropped 10; count of bases not matched to a gene: 17. CDR1 SGHKS and CDR2 YYEKEE come from the germline V gene (reference sequence). CDR3 in DNA: TGTGCCAGCAGAGGGGTACAGGGGGTCGGGGGCACCCAGTACTTC. Its translation: CASRGVQGVGGTQYF.

The chain employs TRBV14 and TRBJ1-6; 7 bases fit TRBD1. Germline V gives CDR1 SGHDN, CDR2 FVKESK. Trimming at V came to 2 bases and at J to 9 bases, leaving 10 bases not matched to a gene. There are 16 residues in the CDR3. In DNA, the CDR3 is TGTGCCAGCAGCCAACTGAAACAGGGGCAGAGTTCACCCCTCCACTTT. The encoded protein is CASSQLKQGQSSPLHF.

As concerns this clonotype: This may come from a read error, since a much larger clone is one base off. The chain couples TRBV29-1 to TRBJ2-1; unclear D gene. TRBJ2-7 explains the end of the DNA better; the J call may be wrong. The CDR3 is 17 amino acids. Per germline, CDR1 SQVTM and CDR2 ANQGSEA. CDR3 residues: CSVEDLGRSLSYNEQYF. CDR3 coding DNA: TGCAGCGTTGAAGATCTTGGTCGCTCCCTCTCCTACAATGAGCAGTACTTC.

This clonotype was picked up a small number of times. The chain has TRBV27 and TRBJ2-5; 7 nucleotides align to TRBD1. The germline CDR1 and CDR2 sequences are MNHEY and SMNVEV (reference sequence). The V and J ends lost 3 bases and 1 base, in that order; junction bases with no gene match: 11. CDR3 length: 17 amino acids. CDR3 nucleotides: TGTGCCAGCAGTTTTAGCCTGAGACAGGGATTCCAAGAGACCCAGTACTTC. The encoded protein is CASSFSLRQGFQETQYF.